The rows below give T cell receptor beta chains drawn from one sample of a study of CD8 T cells in Susac syndrome. One entry per CDR3 protein, called by TCRdb with MiXCR from the immunoSEQ multiplex PCR reads. The sample has approximately 200,000 distinct CDR3 sequences, roughly 95% seen once. Sequencing used CD4+ T cells from PBMCs. These receptors all stem from a human donor with multiple sclerosis. CDR3s include the opening cysteine and the closing phenylalanine or tryptophan. A D gene is named only where the DNA matches it firmly. Clone size is given for some rows only: seen once, a few or many times, or a class if the clone is expanded.

CDR3 DNA: TGCAGCGTTGAGTTCCCTCGCAGGGCTTCAGCCAAAAACATTCAGTACTTC
CDR3 protein: CSVEFPRRASAKNIQYF
V gene: TRBV29-1
D gene: -
clone size: -
J gene: TRBJ2-4

CDR3 DNA: TGCAGTGCTAGCAGGACTGGAAACACCATATATTTT
CDR3 protein: CSASRTGNTIYF
V gene: TRBV20-1
D gene: -
clone size: -
J gene: TRBJ1-3

CDR3 DNA: TGTGCCTGGAGTGGTGGGGCGGCTGAAGCTTTCTTT
CDR3 protein: CAWSGGAAEAFF
V gene: TRBV30
D gene: -
clone size: -
J gene: TRBJ1-1

CDR3 DNA: TGCAGCGTCGGGCAGGGGTATGGCTACACCTTC
CDR3 protein: CSVGQGYGYTF
V gene: TRBV29-1
D gene: -
clone size: -
J gene: TRBJ1-2

CDR3 DNA: TGCGCCAGCAGCTCCGGTTTATCGGCCTCTAACTATGGCTACACCTTC
CDR3 protein: CASSSGLSASNYGYTF
V gene: TRBV5-1
D gene: -
clone size: -
J gene: TRBJ1-2

CDR3 DNA: TGCAGCGTTGAAGATCCACAGCTGAACACTGAAGCTTTCTTT
CDR3 protein: CSVEDPQLNTEAFF
V gene: TRBV29-1
D gene: -
clone size: -
J gene: TRBJ1-1

CDR3 DNA: TGTGCCAGCAGCCTTACAGGGGGCCCCACCTACGAGCAGTACTTC
CDR3 protein: CASSLTGGPTYEQYF
V gene: TRBV7-9
D gene: TRBD1
clone size: once
J gene: TRBJ2-7

CDR3 DNA: TGTGCCAGCACTCGGGAGGCAGATACGCAGTATTTT
CDR3 protein: CASTREADTQYF
V gene: TRBV2
D gene: TRBD2
clone size: few
J gene: TRBJ2-3

CDR3 DNA: TGTGCCAGCAGCCTAGGGCCGACTAGCGTAGGTGAGCAGTTCTTC
CDR3 protein: CASSLGPTSVGEQFF
V gene: TRBV7-9
D gene: TRBD2
clone size: -
J gene: TRBJ2-1

CDR3 DNA: TGTGCCAGCAGCCGAACCCCAGCGGGGCTTACGGGATTC
CDR3 protein: CASSRTPAGLTGF
V gene: TRBV14
D gene: TRBD2
clone size: once
J gene: TRBJ2-1

CDR3 DNA: TGTGCCAGCAGTTACTCGAGGGGGGGCCGAGAGACCCAGTACTTC
CDR3 protein: CASSYSRGGRETQYF
V gene: TRBV6-6
D gene: -
clone size: -
J gene: TRBJ2-5

CDR3 DNA: TGTGCCTGGAGCGCCCAACGGGTAAAGCAGTTCTTC
CDR3 protein: CAWSAQRVKQFF
V gene: TRBV30
D gene: -
clone size: -
J gene: TRBJ2-1

CDR3 DNA: TGCGCCAGCAGCCAACCCAAGCAGAAGTATGGCTACACCTTC
CDR3 protein: CASSQPKQKYGYTF
V gene: TRBV4-1
D gene: -
clone size: -
J gene: TRBJ1-2

CDR3 DNA: TGTGCCAGCAGTGTTGAGGGGGGGAGGGCTTTCTTT
CDR3 protein: CASSVEGGRAFF
V gene: TRBV6-1
D gene: -
clone size: -
J gene: TRBJ1-1

CDR3 DNA: TGTGCCAGCAGTCGGGGCCAAGGACAGAGGCCCCTCCACTTT
CDR3 protein: CASSRGQGQRPLHF
V gene: TRBV6-5
D gene: -
clone size: -
J gene: TRBJ1-6

CDR3 DNA: TGTGCCACCAGTGACTCTAGGGGCCCCGGAGATACGCAGTATTTT
CDR3 protein: CATSDSRGPGDTQYF
V gene: TRBV24-1
D gene: -
clone size: -
J gene: TRBJ2-3

CDR3 DNA: TGTGCCAGCAGCACCCGGGGGGATCAGCAGTACTTC
CDR3 protein: CASSTRGDQQYF
V gene: TRBV7-9
D gene: TRBD2
clone size: -
J gene: TRBJ2-7

CDR3 DNA: TGTGCCTGGAGTTCACTAGCGGGAGTGGTGGGTGAGCAGTACTTC
CDR3 protein: CAWSSLAGVVGEQYF
V gene: TRBV30
D gene: TRBD2
clone size: -
J gene: TRBJ2-7

CDR3 DNA: TGTGCCTGGAGTCGAAGGTTGACCGGGGAGCTGTTTTTT
CDR3 protein: CAWSRRLTGELFF
V gene: TRBV30
D gene: -
clone size: -
J gene: TRBJ2-2

CDR3 DNA: TGTGCCTGGACTCGGGGGAGCTCCTACAATGAGCAGTTCTTC
CDR3 protein: CAWTRGSSYNEQFF
V gene: TRBV30
D gene: -
clone size: -
J gene: TRBJ2-1

CDR3 DNA: TGCAGCGTTGAGCGGACAGAGTACAATGAGCAGTTCTTC
CDR3 protein: CSVERTEYNEQFF
V gene: TRBV29-1
D gene: -
clone size: -
J gene: TRBJ2-1

CDR3 DNA: TGTGCCAGCAGCTTACTGGGTACAGGGAAAGATGAGCAGTTCTTC
CDR3 protein: CASSLLGTGKDEQFF
V gene: TRBV7-3
D gene: -
clone size: -
J gene: TRBJ2-1

CDR3 DNA: TGTGCCATCAGTGGGAGGGGCCCTGGGGCCAACGTCCTGACTTTC
CDR3 protein: CAISGRGPGANVLTF
V gene: TRBV10-3
D gene: -
clone size: -
J gene: TRBJ2-6